This T cell receptor beta chain was identified during a study of shared clonotypes between healthy human individuals. Each subset's genomic DNA was shared equally among a number of immunoSEQ plates. The protocol was immunoSEQ multiplex PCR, while the TCRdb copy is restricted to in-frame clones and leaves out a portion. The sample has around 1,100,000 clones; approximately 80% are singletons. In the CD4+ fraction, cells were divided into CD45RA+ naive and CD45RA-negative memory subsets. V lost 0 bases to trimming and J lost 1 base, with 10 bases between them. The germline V gene has CDR1 SGHRS and CDR2 YFSETQ. The CDR3 has 15 amino acids. This clone was recorded once.

The TCR originated in a man aged 18 to 35 in good health. Some clones in this sample may be carry-over from other donors' samples. The chain uses TRBV5-1 and TRBJ1-1, with a possible D match to TRBD1 (5 bases). Sequenced material: memory CD4+ T cells from PBMCs. Subset meaning: CD45RA-negative fraction. The CDR3 sequence: CASSLAGSRNTEAFF. The CDR3 DNA sequence: TGCGCCAGCAGCTTGGCAGGGTCAAGGAACACTGAAGCTTTCTTT.